Following are 5 T cell receptor beta chains from one sample sequenced in a study of T cell responses to AZD1222 COVID-19 vaccine (dated by TCRdb to the early 2020s). The time point label for this specimen denotes: about 28 days (+/-7) after the second vaccine dose. Library construction relied on the immunoSEQ multiplex PCR assay. TCRdb limited this immuneACCESS table to in-frame rearrangements with V and J called. A share of clones is missing; checked studies link under half to unresolved V genes, and the rest is unexplained. The sample contains 95,000 to 100,000 clones, approximately 84% of them found a single time. Of the sample, around 14% is held by the ten largest clones. Source: peripheral blood, taken 28 days after the second AZD1222 dose. These receptors all come from an adult who received the AZD1222 COVID-19 vaccine.

The chain combines TRBV7-9 with TRBJ1-5, with D possibly being TRBD1 (6 bases). V was trimmed by 4 bases and J by 0 bases, leaving 10 bases between them. The CDR3 is made up of 15 amino acids. Germline V gives CDR1 SEHNR, CDR2 FQNEAQ (reference sequence). CDR3 sequence: CASSSQGFSNQPQHF. In DNA form, the CDR3 reads TGTGCCAGCAGCTCGCAGGGGTTTAGCAATCAGCCCCAGCATTTT.

V is TRBV7-9 and J is TRBJ1-5, with 10 bases matching TRBD1. V lost 5 bases and J lost 2; bases outside the gene matches: 6. CDR3 size: 16 residues. Germline V gene sequence: CDR1 SEHNR, CDR2 FQNEAQ (reference sequence). This CDR3 is CASSKTGGAGNQPQHF. The DNA of the CDR3 is TGTGCCAGCAGCAAGACAGGGGGCGCGGGCAATCAGCCCCAGCATTTT.

This rearrangement joins TRBV6-5 to TRBJ1-2; no clear D. Trimming took off 0 bases at V and 2 bases at J, with 13 bases between the two ends. The CDR3 sequence is 16 residues long. Germline loops: CDR1 MNHEY, CDR2 SVGAGI. The CDR3 DNA sequence: TGTGCCAGCAGTTACTCGAGTGTGGGCTTCAACTATGGCTACACCTTC. Protein sequence: CASSYSSVGFNYGYTF.

The V gene is TRBV4-1, the J gene TRBJ1-4; D remains unclear. V dropped 0 bases and J dropped 1 base, with 6 bases sitting between them. CDR3 length: 15 amino acids. CDR1 is MGHRA and CDR2 is YSYEKL in the germline V gene. CDR3 region: CASSQDPRTNEKLFF. The CDR3 DNA is TGCGCCAGCAGCCAAGATCCCAGAACTAATGAAAAACTGTTTTTT.

This sequence joins TRBV5-4 and TRBJ2-5; TRBD2 aligns across 16 bases. The CDR3 has 17 residues. CDR1 and CDR2 (germline): SGHNT, YYREEE (reference sequence). Losses at the gene ends were 4 bases for V and 5 bases for J; bases not matched to a gene: 8. The CDR3 is CASSPGTSGGAAETQYF. For the CDR3, the DNA is TGTGCCAGCAGCCCCGGGACTAGCGGGGGGGCCGCGGAGACCCAGTACTTC.